The present T cell receptor (beta chain) was sequenced within a study of blood T cell repertoires in COVID-19. Study in general: Italy, Spain and the United States were the sources of the convalescent and acute COVID-19 samples. T cells, B-cell-depleted T cells, or PBMCs provided the cDNA or gDNA that served as material.

Authors' processing steps: Nucleated cell number was recorded as an estimate derived from reference gene primer amplification. Some clones are missing from TCRdb's copy, which holds only in-frame ones; the method was immunoSEQ multiplex PCR. V and J calls and clone size are as listed in that table; D and trimming were resolved from the DNA. The data contain 130,000 or so clones, about four fifths of them singletons. Per germline, CDR1 SGHDT and CDR2 YYEEEE. Trimming cost V 0 bases and J 4 bases, with 16 bases left between them. The CDR3 totals 16 residues. The source material was peripheral blood. The receptor was isolated from a woman of 80 years or more with acute or convalescent COVID-19. J is TRBJ2-5 and V is TRBV5-6; perhaps TRBD1 as D (6 bases). DNA of the CDR3: TGTGCCAGCAGCTTGGTATCTGGGGGCGGCTTAGAGACCCAGTACTTC. Translation gives CASSLVSGGGLETQYF.